This T cell receptor (beta chain) emerged from a study of Ad26.COV2.S vaccination and SARS-CoV-2 variants (dated by TCRdb to the early 2020s). A note on the overall study: Donors in the vaccine arm were drawn from COV1001, a multicentre, randomized, double-blind, placebo-controlled phase I-IIa trial testing Ad26.COV2.S in healthy adults. Sequencing of the TCRbeta repertoire served to evaluate the specificity and breadth of SARS-CoV-2-reactive T cell receptors following Ad26.COV2.S vaccination. Participants in the trial were split at random into five groups of five each, receiving low-dose or high-dose Ad26.COV2.S once or twice, or else placebo on both occasions. Investigators did not know the trial group allocation while performing experiments and assessing outcomes. Ad26.COV2.S was administered intramuscularly at 5 x 10^10 or 1 x 10^11 viral particles, either as a single shot or as two shots given 56 days apart. The TCR-sequenced set comprised approximately 32 samples: some 20 Ad26.COV2.S vaccine recipients, 5 placebo recipients and 8 SARS-CoV-2 convalescent individuals. Beyond this particular receptor, the publication reports: The study was not powered to compare responses between vaccine doses or regimens. The authors noted that the TCR breadth and depth analyses may have underestimated total T cell responses. Non-spike TCR breadth was comparable between vaccine and placebo recipients, consistent with the vaccine containing only spike. Spike-specific TCR breadth was higher in Ad26.COV2.S recipients than in placebo recipients (P = 0.0014). Substantial breadth of spike-specific CD8+ and CD4+ T cell responses was reported after vaccination.

The immunoSEQ Assay was used to sequence TCRbeta CDR3 regions. After extraction, genomic DNA underwent amplification by bias-controlled multiplex PCR, followed by high-throughput sequencing. In the authors' own workflow: To quantify the absolute abundance of every unique TCRbeta CDR3 region, sequences were collapsed and filtered. T cell fraction was estimated by normalizing TCRbeta template counts to usable DNA, which was measured by amplifying reference genes present in all nucleated cells. Repertoire TCRs were annotated as SARS-CoV-2-specific by exact matching of V gene, CDR3 amino acid sequence and J gene to a known reactive TCR set. The reference SARS-CoV-2 TCR set came from MIRA and was filtered for enrichment in COVID-19-positive ImmuneCODE repertoires, removing public or cross-reactive TCRs. Using the MIRA antigens, annotated TCRs were further analysed by specific ORF or by position within an ORF. Depth was the summed frequency of annotated unique rearrangements, while breadth was defined as annotated unique rearrangements over total unique productive rearrangements. TCR breadth was compared between groups using two-sided Wilcoxon rank-sum tests. The table was pulled from immuneACCESS by TCRdb, which kept in-frame rearrangements only. Such tables lose some clones; where checked, under half of the loss comes from unresolved V genes, and the rest has no known cause. The V and J calls and clone size come from that table; D and trimming were worked out from the DNA. Present in this sample are 350,000 to 600,000 clones, roughly 87% of which were seen just once. The ten largest clones capture 1.7% of the sample.

Comment on this clone: Its binding antigen is unknown. Base qualities are missing; no much larger clone stands one base away.

The treatment or condition label of this sample denotes: approximately 18 received Ad26.COV2.S at low or high dose, single or two shots; about 5 received placebo; per-sample allocation not given. Repertoires of vaccine and placebo recipients were sequenced from samples taken on day 63 after the first injection. Between 29 July and 7 August 2020, Cohort 1b enrolled 25 adults aged 18-55 years at one site in Boston, USA. Ad26.COV2.S was a replication-incompetent adenovirus type 26 vector expressing a prefusion-stabilized SARS-CoV-2 spike protein from the original Wuhan strain. The receptor was derived from a person between 18 and 65 years old who received the Ad26.COV2.S COVID-19 vaccine or a placebo. Sequenced material: peripheral blood, taken in a trial of Ad26.COV2.S vaccine versus placebo.

This receptor has the CDR3 CATSGSATGELFF. The DNA is as follows: TGTGCCACTAGCGGGAGTGCCACCGGGGAGCTGTTTTTT. The chain employs TRBV15 and TRBJ2-2, with 9 bases matching TRBD2. Counted from cysteine to phenylalanine, this CDR3 has 13 amino acids. The CDR3 DNA has 39 bases and is translated from base 1. Reading the germline V gene (reference sequence) gives CDR1 LNHNV and CDR2 YYDKDF. Clipping removes 9 bases from V and 4 bases from J, with 3 as the unmatched junction base count.